This T cell receptor beta chain was identified during a study of T cells after yellow fever vaccination. Study-level results: Post-booster samples contained most primary-vaccination clones (approximately 96% CD4, 88% CD8). The secondary response peaked faster, at day 5 versus 15, but was weaker. Contaminants from the bulk population, in the form of abundant clonotypes, could be found in FACS-sorted repertoires.

Production of TCR cDNA was by 5'RACE template switching, which also added a universal primer site and UMIs. TCRdb re-called the 5' RACE reads through MiXCR, storing one row per CDR3 protein. The repertoire has 300,000 to 350,000 distinct CDR3 sequences, roughly 4.3% of them found once; the top ten carry more than 20%. Regarding this clonotype: Its cognate antigen is unknown.

The germline V gene has CDR1 SGHRS and CDR2 YFSETQ. There are 16 residues in the CDR3. V lost 4 bases and J lost 2, with 18 bases in between. Sequences were derived from PBMCs, sampled 5 days after the yellow fever booster vaccination. The V call is TRBV5-1, the J call TRBJ1-1; unclear D gene. The clonotype was recovered from a man between 18 and 35 years old who received the YFV17D yellow fever vaccine. CDR3 protein: CASSPGSGAINTEAFF. The CDR3 DNA follows: TGCGCCAGCAGCCCGGGGTCAGGAGCGATCAACACTGAAGCTTTCTTT. Full variable domain (outside the CDR3, taken from reference TRBV5-1 and TRBJ1-1): KAGVTQTPRYLIKTRGQQVTLSCSPISGHRSVSWYQQTPGQGLQFLFEYFSETQRNKGNFPGRFSGRQFSNSRSEMNVSTLELGDSALYLCASSPGSGAINTEAFFGQGTRLTVV.